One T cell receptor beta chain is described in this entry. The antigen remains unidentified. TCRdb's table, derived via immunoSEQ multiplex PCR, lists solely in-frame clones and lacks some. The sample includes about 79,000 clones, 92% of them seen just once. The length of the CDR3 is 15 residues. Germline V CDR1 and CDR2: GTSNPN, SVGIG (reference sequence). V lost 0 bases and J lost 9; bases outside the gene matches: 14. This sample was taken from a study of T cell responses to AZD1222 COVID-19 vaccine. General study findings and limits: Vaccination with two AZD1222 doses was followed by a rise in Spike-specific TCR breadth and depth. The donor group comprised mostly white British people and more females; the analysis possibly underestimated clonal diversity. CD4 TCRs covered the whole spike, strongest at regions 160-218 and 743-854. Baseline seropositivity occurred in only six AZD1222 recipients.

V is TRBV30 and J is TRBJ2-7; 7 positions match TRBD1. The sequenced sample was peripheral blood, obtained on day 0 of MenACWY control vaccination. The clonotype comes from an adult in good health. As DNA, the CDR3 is TGTGCCTGGAGTGTACTGGCAGGGGGTACCTCAGGGCAGTACTTC. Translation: CAWSVLAGGTSGQYF.